Listed here is a single TCR beta chain. This clonotype has just a few counts. This receptor's antigen is unknown. No base qualities exist here, and no much larger clone lies one base off it. Library prep was done by multiplex PCR. This sample was sequenced with an Illumina HiSeq 4000. CDR3 regions were amplified by Arm-PCR with iRepertoire HTBI primers to construct TCR beta libraries. Gel purification was performed on PCR products prior to sequencing. The authors processed their data as follows. Across samples, around 58 TRBV and 15 or so TRBJ segments were identified and used for gene usage analysis of CDR3 amino acid clonotypes. Filtered high-quality paired reads were merged into contigs using COPE and FqMerger. BLAST was used to align contigs to IMGT TRBV, TRBD and TRBJ reference genes, and CDR3 was defined according to IMGT. Any clonotype with a frequency above 0.1% was classified as a highly expanded clone. Shannon entropy served as the measure of repertoire diversity, while the Gini coefficient captured V-J evenness. A clonotype was considered public if more than one individual shared it. TCRdb reprocessed the public reads (quality trimming at Q25 with fastp, clone calling with MiXCR) and kept in-frame beta chains. Rows merge per CDR3 protein into single entries with the most common DNA and genes. The V and J calls come from TCRdb's annotation, not from the publication. The sample table records a few hundred thousand distinct CDR3 sequences; 12% of these occur just once. The ten most abundant clones make up about 19% of the sample.

The CDR3 starts with the cysteine, ends with the phenylalanine, and has 19 residues. Only the CDR3 DNA stays, 57 bases, in frame from base 1. Reading the germline V gene (reference sequence) gives CDR1 SEHNR and CDR2 FQNEAQ. The V and J ends are trimmed by 5 bases and 2 bases, leaving 22 bases between them. This sample is part of a study of regulatory T cells in long-lasting Graves disease (dated by TCRdb to the early 2020s). Broadly, across the study: In the newly diagnosed Graves' disease group, patients had been taking antithyroid drugs for less than 3 months. Peripheral blood TCR sequencing and RNA sequencing compared persistent Graves' disease patients with newly diagnosed Graves' disease patients. The study was conducted in China and was registered as a clinical trial. TCR sequencing covered 13 persistent and some 20 newly diagnosed Graves' disease patients, 33 samples in total. The paper's findings and limits, for the study overall: Only peripheral blood was studied, because thyroid tissue, the primary lesion, was inaccessible. Patients with persistent disease shared more public clonotypes (approximately 2,500) than newly diagnosed patients did (around 980). Persistent disease showed preferential use of TRBV28, TRBJ1-2 and TRBJ2-5, whereas newly diagnosed disease favored TRBV20-1 and TRBJ2-1. Sequencing and analysis were restricted to the TCR beta chain. As a limitation, the authors acknowledged that the small sample size may reduce accuracy. Persistent Graves' disease patients showed lower TCR Shannon entropy and fewer highly expanded clones than newly diagnosed patients, suggesting clonal expansion.

Sample time point, as interpreted from the label and publication: newly diagnosed GD, antithyroid drugs for less than 3 months. For both TCR sequencing and RNA sequencing, RNA was extracted from PBMCs using TRIzol. The diagnosis of Graves' disease was made according to American Thyroid Association guidelines. The patients came from an endocrinology department in Xi'an, China. Each patient gave roughly 10 milliliters of peripheral blood, collected in an EDTA anticoagulant tube. Ficoll Paque Plus density gradient separation was used to isolate PBMCs, and no additional T cell sorting was done. RNA quality was checked with an Agilent 2100 Bioanalyzer and agarose gel, and concentration with a NanoDrop 2000. This same sample was also part of a study on T cells in Graves' hyperthyroidism and ophthalmopathy. Reported in the second study: Stable Graves' hyperthyroidism was defined as the absence of progression to ophthalmopathy over 18 months of follow-up. Hyperthyroidism patients were newly diagnosed, had a disease duration of under 2 months, and were aged 18 to 65 years. Any patient with an uncontrolled infection, another autoimmune disease, pregnancy or lactation was excluded. Diagnoses were based on clinical symptoms, serum thyroxine and TRAb, thyroid ultrasound and orbital computed tomography. A first-round RT-PCR of the TCR CDR3 used the HTBI primer set with the Qiagen OneStep RT-PCR kit. Most expanded thyroid clonotypes (frequency above 0.001) were also detected in blood, suggesting blood repertoires may reflect thyroid immune responses. A model built on a 13 V-J signature distinguished ophthalmopathy from stable hyperthyroidism, reaching roughly 88% sensitivity and approximately 83% specificity in cross-validation and 80%/75% in testing. During validation, the model predicted progression to ophthalmopathy a median of roughly 7.1 months ahead of onset, with 70.59% sensitivity and 72% to 85% specificity. A discovery cohort of roughly 100 patients, roughly 45 with Graves' ophthalmopathy and approximately 60 with stable Graves' hyperthyroidism, was used to find distinguishing TCR V-J signatures. Whether ophthalmopathy could be predicted prospectively was tested in an independent validation cohort made up of about 18 hyperthyroidism patients plus 17 patients who later progressed to ophthalmopathy. The 100 or so discovery patients were randomly divided into training and test sets at a 7:3 ratio. The study also compared thyroid tissue and blood T-cell repertoires from 5 to 7 Graves' hyperthyroidism patients. After sampling, hyperthyroidism patients received methimazole starting at 30 mg daily, and ophthalmopathy patients received high-dose intravenous methylprednisolone. Libraries were constructed in a second round of multiplex PCR, after which size selection and purification were performed. Sequencing of the libraries was done on an Illumina HiSeq2000 using paired-end 100 bp reads. Raw data were processed with SOAPnuke, discarding reads with adapters, uncalled bases, mean Phred below 15, or no exact constant-primer or identifier match. COPE v1.2.5 was used to merge the high-quality paired reads, and each unique nucleotide sequence was defined as a clonotype. MiTCR v1.1 was used to align clonotypes to the IMGT TRBV, TRBD and TRBJ reference segments. Analysis was restricted to V-J combinations with a frequency above 0.0001, which covered roughly 99% of repertoires. The TCS score was defined as F50 (clonal expansion) divided by E x V (chaos), with BLOSUM62-based TCRdist calculated between CDR3 peptides within each V-J. Welch's t-statistics and random forest reduced roughly 530 V-J features to around 14, which were used in a naive Bayes classifier (R e1071). No statistical method was used to fix the sample size in advance, and group allocation was not hidden from the investigators. The paper describes TCR Vbeta CDR3 sequencing of 135 peripheral blood samples, made up of 43 ophthalmopathy patients, roughly 80 hyperthyroidism patients and some 17 progressor patients.

The sequence joins TRBV7-9 to TRBJ2-6, with a tentative D gene TRBD2 over 6 matching bases. Sequencing was performed on peripheral blood mononuclear cells (PBMCs), taken at new diagnosis, from a patient treated with antithyroid drugs. The sequence derives from a woman aged 18-35 years with Graves disease. Donor details come from another sample of the same person, matched by shared clones. The nucleotide sequence reads as follows: TGTGCCAGCAGCCGTTGGGACTTAATTTACGACGCTGGGGCCAACGTCCTGACTTTC. It translates to CASSRWDLIYDAGANVLTF. The entire variable domain, with the stretches around the CDR3 drawn from the reference TRBV7-9 and TRBJ2-6 proteins, is DTGVSQNPRHKITKRGQNVTFRCDPISEHNRLYWYRQTLGQGPEFLTYFQNEAQLEKSRLLSDRFSAERPKGSFSTLEIQRTEQGDSAMYLCASSRWDLIYDAGANVLTFGAGSRLTVL.